This TCR beta chain was identified in a study of blood T cell repertoires in COVID-19. In the authors' methods: For nucleated cells, counts were estimated from reference gene primer amplification. Method: immunoSEQ multiplex PCR; TCRdb's copy keeps in-frame clones and lacks some. D and trimming were read from the DNA, whereas the V and J calls and clone size are those reported in that table. Here the sample spans 150,000 to 200,000 clones, around 81% being singletons. The CDR3 contains 13 residues. CDR1 is SEHNR and CDR2 is FQNEAQ in the germline V gene (reference sequence). V was pared by 6 bases and J by 0 bases, with 8 bases between. Participant ages covered roughly 18 to 89 years across some 25 US areas.

The V gene is TRBV7-9, the J gene TRBJ1-1; the D is unclear. The source is a man in his forties who had recovered from COVID-19. Input material: PBMCs or T cells enriched from blood (not recorded which). CDR3: CASRRVVNTEAFF. The DNA of the CDR3 is TGTGCCAGCAGACGGGTCGTGAACACTGAAGCTTTCTTT.